What follows describes a single TCR beta chain. Its specificity is not known. The read comes to an end 3 residues before the CDR3 does, leaving the germline J gene to fill in the end. Sequencing input was equivalent genomic DNA from CVID and controls. Libraries were prepared by immunoSEQ multiplex PCR; TCRdb keeps only in-frame clonotypes and omits some of them. The data show about 20,000 clones, with none appearing a single time. Aged about 9 to 70 years, CVID subjects averaged around 40 years old. All CVID subjects were on immunoglobulin replacement for at least one year. The sample originates from a study of T cell clonality in common variable immunodeficiency. Broader study findings: Authors noted CVID clonality's cause needs subpopulation repertoire sequencing. Reportedly, TCR beta sequences from common variable immunodeficiency showed fewer deletions and N-nucleotide insertions.

V lost 0 bases and J 4 bases, leaving 11 bases between the germline ends. The CDR3 is 15 residues long. The V gene's germline CDR1 is SEHNR and CDR2 FQNEAQ (reference sequence). This clonotype was sampled from a human donor with common variable immunodeficiency. This sequence joins TRBV7-9 and TRBJ2-3, with D possibly TRBD2 on 6 matching bases. The specimen sequenced was peripheral blood mononuclear cells. The sequenced part of the CDR3 DNA is TGTGCCAGCAGCTTAGCTTCGACTAGGTCAGATACG. Translating it yields CASSLASTRSDT. The entire CDR3 protein is CASSLASTRSDTQYF.